Listed below are T cell receptor beta chains from one sample, sequenced in a study of blood T cell repertoires in COVID-19. The repertoire was sequenced with immunoSEQ multiplex PCR; TCRdb's copy has only in-frame clones and lacks some. Of 250,000 to 300,000 clones listed, 86% were seen once; the top ten hold around 3.6%. Sequencing used peripheral blood. Source of these receptors: a man aged 18 to 30 with active or convalescent COVID-19. Both conserved end residues are part of each CDR3. D genes are given only for firm matches. Where a row states a size, it is once, few, many or the class of an expanded clone; other rows omit it.

j_call v_call d_call clone_size cdr3_aa cdr3_nt
TRBJ2-1 TRBV7-6 TRBD2 - CASSPRREASHEQFF TGTGCCAGCAGCCCCAGGCGGGAGGCCAGCCATGAGCAGTTCTTC
TRBJ1-1 TRBV18 TRBD1 - CASYSTGQHTEAFF TGTGCCAGCTACTCGACAGGGCAGCACACTGAAGCTTTCTTT
TRBJ2-1 TRBV7-2 TRBD2 - CASSDTSGQYNEQFF TGTGCCAGCAGCGACACTAGCGGGCAGTACAATGAGCAGTTCTTC
TRBJ1-2 TRBV3-1/TRBV3-2 - - CASSQGSVGGYTF TGTGCCAGCAGCCAAGGGTCCGTCGGTGGCTACACCTTC
TRBJ1-6 TRBV19 - once CASSLYNSPLHF TGTGCCAGTAGTCTCTATAATTCACCCCTCCACTTT
TRBJ1-1 TRBV30 TRBD1 - CAWSRQGVTEAFF TGTGCCTGGAGTAGACAGGGTGTCACTGAAGCTTTCTTT
TRBJ2-5 TRBV20-1 - - CSASFRETQYF TGCAGTGCTAGTTTTCGGGAGACCCAGTACTTC
TRBJ1-1 TRBV6-5 - once CASSYSNSWNTEAFF TGTGCCAGCAGTTACTCGAACAGTTGGAACACTGAAGCTTTCTTT
TRBJ1-5 TRBV28 TRBD1 - CASSIRRLRDRGRQPQHF TGTGCCAGCAGTATACGAAGATTACGGGACAGGGGTCGACAGCCCCAGCATTTT
TRBJ1-2 TRBV10-2 - - CASSEVQTYGYTF TGCGCCAGCAGTGAGGTACAGACCTATGGCTACACCTTC
TRBJ2-3 TRBV5-4 TRBD1 - CASSPSAGDRTTDTQYF TGTGCCAGCAGCCCCTCGGCCGGGGACAGGACCACAGATACGCAGTATTTT
TRBJ2-7 TRBV5-1 TRBD1 - CASSLLGQGSYEQYF TGCGCCAGCAGCTTGCTAGGACAGGGCTCCTACGAGCAGTACTTC
TRBJ2-5 TRBV2 TRBD2 - CASTGGALFVQETQYF TGTGCCAGCACGGGAGGGGCTCTATTTGTCCAAGAGACCCAGTACTTC
TRBJ1-1 TRBV5-4 - - CASSRGLIEAFF TGTGCCAGCAGCCGGGGTCTTATTGAAGCTTTCTTT
TRBJ1-3 TRBV29-1 - - CSAVDSLGAVGNTIYF TGCAGCGCCGTTGACAGTTTGGGGGCTGTTGGAAACACCATATATTTT
TRBJ2-1 TRBV5-4 - - CASSLEGAYNEQFF TGTGCCAGCAGCTTAGAGGGAGCCTACAATGAGCAGTTCTTC
TRBJ1-1 TRBV7-9 TRBD1 - CATSRPKGGSAEAFF TGTGCCACTTCACGCCCAAAAGGGGGCTCAGCTGAAGCTTTCTTT
TRBJ1-2 TRBV19 - - CASSIPGIGYTF TGTGCCAGTAGTATACCAGGGATCGGCTACACCTTC
TRBJ1-3 TRBV2 TRBD1 - CASSKGQGQGNTIYF TGTGCCAGCAGTAAAGGACAGGGGCAAGGAAACACCATATATTTT
TRBJ1-5 TRBV11-2 - - CASSLVRAHQPQHF TGTGCCAGCAGCTTAGTCAGGGCTCATCAGCCCCAGCATTTT
TRBJ2-1 TRBV14 - - CASSRREYNEQFF TGTGCCAGCAGCCGAAGGGAGTACAATGAGCAGTTCTTC
TRBJ1-3 TRBV19 - - CASSQDSSGNTIYF TGTGCCAGTAGTCAGGACAGCTCTGGAAACACCATATATTTT
TRBJ2-2 TRBV29-1 TRBD2 - CSAEGLAGTGELFF TGCAGCGCCGAGGGACTAGCGGGGACGGGGGAGCTGTTTTTT
TRBJ1-2 TRBV6-1 - - CASSEQTALNYGYTF TGTGCCAGCAGTGAGCAGACAGCGCTTAACTATGGCTACACCTTC
TRBJ1-5 TRBV6-2/TRBV6-3 - - CASSWAWNQPQHF TGTGCCAGCAGTTGGGCCTGGAATCAGCCCCAGCATTTT
TRBJ1-2 TRBV29-1 - - CSVSRERGYGYTF TGCAGCGTTTCCAGGGAAAGGGGCTATGGCTACACCTTC
TRBJ1-5 TRBV6-5 - - CASSTGRSPNQPQHF TGTGCCAGCAGCACCGGGAGGTCTCCTAATCAGCCCCAGCATTTT
TRBJ1-1 TRBV6-5 - - CASSYGARDTEAFF TGTGCCAGCAGTTATGGGGCAAGGGACACTGAAGCTTTCTTT
TRBJ1-2 TRBV15 TRBD1 - CATSRDHRGNGYTF TGTGCCACCAGCAGAGATCACAGGGGAAATGGCTACACCTTC
TRBJ1-4 TRBV9 - - CASSIDTLNEKLFF TGTGCCAGCAGTATCGACACTCTTAATGAAAAACTGTTTTTT
TRBJ2-1 TRBV4-1 TRBD2 - CASSHWTSLFF TGCGCCAGCAGCCATTGGACTAGTCTGTTCTTC
TRBJ1-5 TRBV7-8 - - CASSLRTVYSNQPQHF TGTGCCAGCAGCTTAAGGACAGTGTATAGCAATCAGCCCCAGCATTTT
TRBJ1-2 TRBV28 - - CASSPPGGNYGYTF TGTGCCAGCAGTCCCCCCGGCGGAAACTATGGCTACACCTTC
TRBJ2-7 TRBV19 - - CASSTSYSRNEQYF TGTGCCAGTAGTACTTCTTACTCTCGCAACGAGCAGTACTTC
TRBJ1-1 TRBV6-5 - - CASSLTGSNTEAFF TGTGCCAGCAGTTTGACAGGCTCGAACACTGAAGCTTTCTTT
TRBJ2-3 TRBV5-1 - - CASSLSGGPDTQYF TGCGCCAGCAGCTTATCCGGGGGTCCAGATACGCAGTATTTT
TRBJ2-7 TRBV5-5 TRBD2 - CASSTISGRPFGEQYF TGTGCCAGCAGCACGATTAGCGGGAGGCCCTTTGGCGAGCAGTACTTC
TRBJ2-2 TRBV5-1 TRBD1 - CASSTDRAGELFF TGCGCCAGCAGCACCGACAGGGCCGGGGAGCTGTTTTTT
TRBJ2-7 TRBV23-1 - once CASSSDRPFAYEQYF TGCGCCAGCAGTTCCGACAGGCCGTTCGCCTACGAGCAGTACTTC
TRBJ1-5 TRBV12-3/TRBV12-4 - few CASSLNQPQHF TGTGCCAGCAGTCTGAATCAGCCCCAGCATTTT